This is a list of T cell receptor beta chains from one sample in a study of blood T cell repertoires in COVID-19. This table comes from immunoSEQ multiplex PCR, and its TCRdb copy is limited to in-frame clones, with some not included. The table includes about 90,000 clones, about 81% detected once. Material: peripheral blood. Receptors were obtained from a human donor in a cohort sampled during active COVID-19. CDR3s include the opening cysteine and the closing phenylalanine or tryptophan. The D gene is left open where the match is weak. Clone size, where shown, is once, few, many, or a class for clones that have expanded.

CDR3 protein: CASRVQGAGNQPQHF
CDR3 DNA: TGTGCCAGCAGAGTACAGGGGGCAGGCAATCAGCCCCAGCATTTT
V gene: TRBV6-5
J gene: TRBJ1-5
clone size: -
D gene: TRBD1

CDR3 protein: CASSGDSLNEKLFF
CDR3 DNA: TGTGCCAGCAGCGGGGACAGCTTAAATGAAAAACTGTTTTTT
V gene: TRBV5-6
J gene: TRBJ1-4
clone size: -
D gene: TRBD1

CDR3 protein: CASSPTLTRRETQYF
CDR3 DNA: TGTGCCAGCAGTCCAACACTGACTAGGAGGGAGACCCAGTACTTC
V gene: TRBV6-5
J gene: TRBJ2-5
clone size: -
D gene: -

CDR3 protein: CASSPGQSFHSNQPQHF
CDR3 DNA: TGCGCCAGCAGCCCCGGACAGTCCTTTCATAGCAATCAGCCCCAGCATTTT
V gene: TRBV5-1
J gene: TRBJ1-5
clone size: few
D gene: -

CDR3 protein: CAWSQGQGVRAFF
CDR3 DNA: TGTGCCTGGAGCCAGGGACAGGGGGTAAGGGCTTTCTTT
V gene: TRBV30
J gene: TRBJ1-1
clone size: -
D gene: TRBD1

CDR3 protein: CASSRTGSYNEQFF
CDR3 DNA: TGTGCCAGCAGCCGGACAGGGTCCTACAATGAGCAGTTCTTC
V gene: TRBV14
J gene: TRBJ2-1
clone size: -
D gene: TRBD1

CDR3 protein: CASSQERWEEETQYF
CDR3 DNA: TGTGCCAGCAGCCAAGAGCGATGGGAGGAAGAGACCCAGTACTTC
V gene: TRBV3-1/TRBV3-2
J gene: TRBJ2-5
clone size: -
D gene: -

CDR3 protein: CASSYSTGYYGYTF
CDR3 DNA: TGTGCCAGCAGTTACTCGACGGGGTACTATGGCTACACCTTC
V gene: TRBV6-2/TRBV6-3
J gene: TRBJ1-2
clone size: -
D gene: -

CDR3 protein: CASSPGTVTEAFF
CDR3 DNA: TGTGCCAGCTCACCCGGGACAGTTACGGAAGCTTTCTTT
V gene: TRBV18
J gene: TRBJ1-1
clone size: few
D gene: TRBD1

CDR3 protein: CASSPRQRGAGDTQYF
CDR3 DNA: TGTGCCAGCAGCCCGAGACAGCGGGGGGCGGGAGATACGCAGTATTTT
V gene: TRBV3-1/TRBV3-2
J gene: TRBJ2-3
clone size: -
D gene: TRBD2

CDR3 protein: CSVAGLHGYTF
CDR3 DNA: TGCAGCGTTGCAGGGCTCCATGGCTACACCTTC
V gene: TRBV29-1
J gene: TRBJ1-2
clone size: once
D gene: -

CDR3 protein: CASSGKRGLPYNEQFF
CDR3 DNA: TGTGCCAGCAGTGGTAAGCGGGGGTTACCCTACAATGAGCAGTTCTTC
V gene: TRBV2
J gene: TRBJ2-1
clone size: once
D gene: TRBD2

CDR3 protein: CASSRWRTDTQYF
CDR3 DNA: TGTGCCAGCAGCCGGTGGAGGACAGATACGCAGTATTTT
V gene: TRBV3-1/TRBV3-2
J gene: TRBJ2-3
clone size: -
D gene: -

CDR3 protein: CAISNLAEETQYF
CDR3 DNA: TGTGCCATCAGTAATCTAGCGGAAGAGACCCAGTACTTC
V gene: TRBV10-3
J gene: TRBJ2-5
clone size: -
D gene: TRBD2